Listed here are 13 T cell receptor beta chains from one sample, sequenced in a study of early T cells in non-severe SARS-CoV-2 infection. TCRdb reprocessed the 5' RACE reads with MiXCR, giving one entry per CDR3 protein. This table has tens of thousands of distinct CDR3 sequences, less than 15% appearing once. Sequences were obtained from whole blood. The receptors come from an adult who was a healthcare worker with PCR-confirmed SARS-CoV-2 infection or an uninfected control (not recorded which).

The chain couples TRBV20-1 to TRBJ2-1, with 8 bases matching TRBD2. The germline gives CDR1 DFQATT, CDR2 SNEGSKA (reference sequence). The V segment lost 6 bases and the J segment 2 bases; nucleotides outside the gene matches: 6. The CDR3 is made up of 14 amino acids. The CDR3 loop reads CSAPREGAYNEQFF. The CDR3 DNA follows: TGCAGTGCCCCCCGGGAGGGGGCCTACAATGAGCAGTTCTTC.

This clonotype has a count of ten or more. This chain links TRBV7-3 with TRBJ1-2; D might be TRBD1 (5 bases). Germline CDR1 is SGHTA and CDR2 is FQGTGA. Deletions cut 5 bases from V and 6 bases from J, with 19 bases between. There are 15 residues in the CDR3. The CDR3 spells CASSLGRSGPDGYTF. In nucleotides, the CDR3 is TGTGCCAGCAGCCTGGGACGGTCGGGACCCGATGGCTACACCTTC.

This clonotype was seen more than once but under ten times. The V and J genes are TRBV18 and TRBJ2-7; tentatively, D is TRBD2 (6 bases). V was trimmed by 0 bases and J by 2 bases, leaving 11 bases between them. Looked up from germline, CDR1 is KGHSH and CDR2 is LQKENI. The CDR3 consists of 15 residues. CDR3 nucleotide sequence: TGTGCCAGCTCACCACCTTCGGGGAGGCCCTACGAGCAGTACTTC. It is translated as CASSPPSGRPYEQYF.

This clonotype was detected ten times or more. V and J are TRBV29-1 and TRBJ2-1; TRBD2 matches 13 bases. The CDR3 contains 14 residues. Germline loops: CDR1 SQVTM, CDR2 ANQGSEA. The trim removed 6 bases at V and 9 bases at J, leaving 8 bases unmatched. The chain's CDR3 is CSVTSGRAAGEQFF. The CDR3 DNA is TGCAGCGTCACTAGCGGGAGGGCCGCCGGTGAGCAGTTCTTC.

A few counts support this clonotype. The chain has TRBV19 and TRBJ2-7; D is uncertain. This CDR3 is built from 14 residues. Trimming left V 1 base short and J 2 bases short, with 9 bases between. CDR1 and CDR2 from the germline V gene are LNHDA and SQIVND (reference sequence). The DNA of the CDR3 is TGTGCCAGTAGTATAGGACTCGGACCCTACGAGCAGTACTTC. As protein: CASSIGLGPYEQYF.

This clonotype has a count of ten or more. The chain joins TRBV7-9 to TRBJ2-3, with TRBD2 matching 11 bases. J was trimmed by 4 bases and V by 4 bases; bases with no gene match: 1. Germline CDR1 is SEHNR and CDR2 is FQNEAQ (reference sequence). The CDR3 spans 14 residues. CDR3: CASSSSGRSDTQYF. CDR3 nucleotides: TGTGCCAGCAGCTCTAGCGGGAGGTCAGATACGCAGTATTTT.

The chain is built from TRBV29-1 and TRBJ2-1, with D hard to call. The CDR3 totals 10 residues. V lost 4 bases and J 7 bases, leaving 5 bases between the germline ends. Per germline, CDR1 SQVTM and CDR2 ANQGSEA. As DNA, the CDR3 is TGCAGCGTTGCCGGTAATGAGCAGTTCTTC. It is translated as CSVAGNEQFF.

The rearrangement links TRBV25-1 to TRBJ1-2, with 8 bases matching TRBD1. Germline assignment: CDR1 MGHDK and CDR2 SYGVNS. Germline trimming cut 8 bases from V and 8 bases from J; bases unmatched to any gene: 7. The CDR3 extends over 12 amino acids. CDR3 coding DNA: TGTGCCAGCCATACAGGGGGTGAGGGCTACACCTTC. Translating gives CASHTGGEGYTF.

In this sample, this clonotype turned up many times. This chain connects TRBV6-2 or TRBV6-3 to TRBJ2-7, with 9 bases that match TRBD2. With 5 bases clipped from V and 2 bases from J, the junction kept 19 bases outside the gene matches. The CDR3 has 19 residues. Germline-derived CDR1 and CDR2 are MNHEY and SVGEGT. CDR3 nucleotide sequence: TGTGCCAGCAGTGCCTCCAGGGGGGCGGCTAGCGGGGCCGCCTACGAGCAGTACTTC. This encodes CASSASRGAASGAAYEQYF.

This clonotype showed up many times. The chain links TRBV29-1 to TRBJ2-2; D may be TRBD1 (5 bases). The length of the CDR3 is 14 residues. Trimming removed 4 bases from V and 0 bases from J, with 9 bases in between. Germline values: CDR1 SQVTM, CDR2 ANQGSEA. The CDR3 spells CSVARTPNTGELFF. The CDR3 DNA follows: TGCAGCGTTGCCCGGACACCGAACACCGGGGAGCTGTTTTTT.

There are many counts of this clonotype. The CDR3 coding sequence is TGTGCCAGCAGTCGCTACAGGGGGCGCGTTCATGGTGAGCAGTTCTTC. Its translation: CASSRYRGRVHGEQFF. J is TRBJ2-1 and V is TRBV28; TRBD1 agrees at 9 bases. This CDR3 has 16 residues. Per germline, CDR1 MDHEN and CDR2 SYDVKM. V shed 5 bases, J shed 9 bases, and the junction held 14 bases outside the gene matches.

This clonotype was counted only a few times. The V call is TRBV7-6, the J call TRBJ1-4; D is unclear. The germline CDR1 and CDR2 sequences are SGHVS and FNYEAQ. Trimming pared 2 bases from V and 2 bases from J, leaving 12 bases between. The length of the CDR3 is 16 residues. For the CDR3, the DNA is TGTGCCAGCAGCTTAATAGCCGGCGGGACTAATGAAAAACTGTTTTTT. This gives the protein CASSLIAGGTNEKLFF.

In its sample, this clonotype was seen a few times. The chain carries TRBV6-2 or TRBV6-3 and TRBJ2-5; D unresolved. The ends were cut back, 6 bases at V and 5 bases at J, with 7 bases in the middle. Per germline, CDR1 MNHEY and CDR2 SVGEGT. The CDR3 is made up of 11 amino acids. CDR3 residues: CASSSHETQYF. The CDR3, as DNA: TGTGCCAGCAGCTCACACGAGACCCAGTACTTC.